The 10 T cell receptor beta chains in this list originate from one sample, sequenced in a study of somatic mutations in cytotoxic T cells in rheumatoid arthritis. Clones were read by immunoSEQ multiplex PCR, and TCRdb kept only the in-frame ones, dropping some. The sample carries approximately 20,000 clones, about four fifths recorded once. The sample comprised CD8+ T cells sorted from blood. Receptor source: a man between 18 and 35 years old with rheumatoid arthritis.

For the CDR3, the DNA is TGCGCCAGCAGCCCGGGCCAGGCACCTTACGAGCAGTACTTC. Its protein product is CASSPGQAPYEQYF. The V gene is TRBV4-3, the J gene TRBJ2-7, with unresolved D. The CDR3 is 14 residues long. CDR1 is LGHNA and CDR2 is YSLEER in the germline V gene. Trimming shortened V by 4 bases and J by 4 bases, and 14 bases separated the two germline ends.

The chain recombines TRBV9 with TRBJ2-3; 9 nucleotides agree with TRBD2. Germline trimming cut 4 bases from V and 2 bases from J; bases unmatched to any gene: 11. The CDR3 loop spans 17 amino acids. Germline V gene data show CDR1 as SGDLS and CDR2 as YYNGEE. The CDR3 DNA is TGTGCCAGCAGCCCCTCGGGCGGGGGGGCCCCCACAGATACGCAGTATTTT. Protein product: CASSPSGGGAPTDTQYF.

With regard to this clone: A junction boundary mismatches the germline segment, possibly from a read error. This chain connects TRBV5-1 to TRBJ2-5; D is perhaps TRBD2 (7 bases). CDR3 length: 13 amino acids. Germline-derived CDR1 and CDR2 are SGHRS and YFSETQ. The CDR3 DNA is TGCGCCAGCAGTTTGGCGGGGGCCGAGACCCAGTACTTC. Residues: CASSLAGAETQYF. The full variable domain, rest sourced from reference TRBV5-1 and TRBJ2-5, is KAGVTQTPRYLIKTRGQQVTLSCSPISGHRSVSWYQQTPGQGLQFLFEYFSETQRNKGNFPGRFSGRQFSNSRSEMNVSTLELGDSALYLCASSLAGAETQYFGPGTRLLVL.

This chain links TRBV18 with TRBJ2-5, with D possibly matching TRBD1 (6 bases). The CDR3 length is 17 residues. Germline values: CDR1 KGHSH, CDR2 LQKENI. The V and J ends lost 3 bases and 4 bases respectively, with 21 bases between them. The CDR3: CASSPPPGAYGGETQYF. Written as DNA, the CDR3 is TGTGCCAGCTCACCGCCCCCAGGGGCTTACGGTGGAGAGACCCAGTACTTC.

The CDR3 sequence: CASTLQGMSNQPQHF. Here the CDR3 DNA reads TGTGCCAGTACCCTACAGGGAATGAGCAATCAGCCCCAGCATTTT. The chain carries TRBV19 and TRBJ1-5; possible D gene TRBD1, 6 bases. Trimming shortened V by 7 bases and J by 1 base, and 14 bases separated the two germline ends. Germline V CDR1 and CDR2: LNHDA, SQIVND (reference sequence). The CDR3 is made up of 15 amino acids.

V gene TRBV4-3 combines with J gene TRBJ1-1; TRBD1 matches at 9 bases. With 1 base clipped from V and 6 bases from J, the junction kept 9 bases outside the gene matches. The CDR3 has 16 amino acids. In germline, CDR1 is LGHNA, CDR2 YSLEER. In DNA form, the CDR3 reads TGCGCCAGCAGCCAAGCAACCGGGACAGGGCACGCTGAAGCTTTCTTT. Translating gives CASSQATGTGHAEAFF.

J is TRBJ2-1 and V is TRBV4-1; D is possibly TRBD1 (5 bases). The germline V gene encodes CDR1 MGHRA and CDR2 YSYEKL. This CDR3 spans 14 amino acids. Trimming removed 1 base at V and 10 bases at J, with 14 bases between. The CDR3 DNA reads TGCGCCAGCAGCCAAGTAGATTGGGGCCCCGAGCAGTTCTTC. This codes for CASSQVDWGPEQFF.

This chain links TRBV6-4 with TRBJ2-7, with D uncertain. The germline CDR1 and CDR2 sequences are MRHNA and SNTAGT. The germline V and J ends were trimmed by 0 bases and 2 bases, with 14 bases remaining between them. This CDR3 region has 16 residues. As DNA, the CDR3 is TGTGCCAGCAGTGACTCGAATCGACATGAACCCTACGAGCAGTACTTC. This translates into CASSDSNRHEPYEQYF.

The rearrangement links TRBV4-1 to TRBJ1-1; perhaps TRBD1 as D (5 bases). From germline, CDR1 is MGHRA and CDR2 YSYEKL. Between the trimmed V and J ends, which lost 0 bases and 0 bases, there was a span of 17 bases. The CDR3 spans 18 residues. CDR3 protein: CASSQEPDLGLLNTEAFF. The CDR3 coding sequence is TGCGCCAGCAGCCAAGAACCAGACTTGGGACTTTTGAACACTGAAGCTTTCTTT.

This sequence joins TRBV6-4 and TRBJ1-5; tentatively, D is TRBD1 (6 bases). CDR3 length: 13 residues. Germline V CDR1 and CDR2: MRHNA, SNTAGT. V lost 4 bases, J lost 3 bases, and 7 bases lay in between. DNA for the CDR3: TGTGCCAGCAGTGCAGGGGACAATCAGCCCCAGCATTTT. Encoded protein: CASSAGDNQPQHF.